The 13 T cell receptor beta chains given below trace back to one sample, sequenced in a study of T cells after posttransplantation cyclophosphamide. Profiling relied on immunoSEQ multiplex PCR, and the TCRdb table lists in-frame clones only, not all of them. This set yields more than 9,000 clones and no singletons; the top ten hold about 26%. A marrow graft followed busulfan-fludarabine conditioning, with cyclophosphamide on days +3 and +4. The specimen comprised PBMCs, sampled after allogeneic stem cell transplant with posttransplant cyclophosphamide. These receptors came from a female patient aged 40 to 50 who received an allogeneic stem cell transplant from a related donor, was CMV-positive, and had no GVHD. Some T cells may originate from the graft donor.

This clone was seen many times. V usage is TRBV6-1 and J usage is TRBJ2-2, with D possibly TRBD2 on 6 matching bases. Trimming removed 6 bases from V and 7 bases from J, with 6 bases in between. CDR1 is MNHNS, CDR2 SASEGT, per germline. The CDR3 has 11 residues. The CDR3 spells CASRGGGELFF. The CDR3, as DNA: TGTGCCAGCAGGGGGGGCGGGGAGCTGTTTTTT.

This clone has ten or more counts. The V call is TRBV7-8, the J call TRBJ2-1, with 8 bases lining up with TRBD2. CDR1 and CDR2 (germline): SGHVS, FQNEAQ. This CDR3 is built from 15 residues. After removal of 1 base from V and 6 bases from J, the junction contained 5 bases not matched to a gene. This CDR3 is CASSLEAGGSNEQFF. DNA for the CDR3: TGTGCCAGCAGCTTAGAGGCGGGGGGTTCCAATGAGCAGTTCTTC. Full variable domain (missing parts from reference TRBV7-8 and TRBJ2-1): GAGVSQSPRYKVAKRGQDVALRCDPISGHVSLFWYQQALGQGPEFLTYFQNEAQLDKSGLPSDRFFAERPEGSVSTLKIQRTQQEDSAVYLCASSLEAGGSNEQFFGPGTRLTVL.

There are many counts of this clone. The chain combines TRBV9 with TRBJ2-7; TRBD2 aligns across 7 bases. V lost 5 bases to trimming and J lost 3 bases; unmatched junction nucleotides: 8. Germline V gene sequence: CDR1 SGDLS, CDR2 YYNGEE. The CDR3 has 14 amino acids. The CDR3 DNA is TGTGCCAGCAGTGCCTTGGGGGGGTTCTACGAGCAGTACTTC. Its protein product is CASSALGGFYEQYF.

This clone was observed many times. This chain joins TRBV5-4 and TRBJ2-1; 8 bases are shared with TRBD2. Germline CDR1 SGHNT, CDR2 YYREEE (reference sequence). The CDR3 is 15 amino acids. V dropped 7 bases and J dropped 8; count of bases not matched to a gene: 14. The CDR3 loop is CASHTGGLLGDEQFF. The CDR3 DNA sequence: TGTGCCAGCCACACGGGGGGGTTACTAGGCGATGAGCAGTTCTTC.

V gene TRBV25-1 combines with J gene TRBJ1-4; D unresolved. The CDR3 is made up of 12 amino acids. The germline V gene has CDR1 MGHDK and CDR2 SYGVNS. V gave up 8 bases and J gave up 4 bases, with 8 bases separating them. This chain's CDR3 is CASRVGNEKLFF. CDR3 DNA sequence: TGTGCCAGCCGGGTGGGTAATGAAAAACTGTTTTTT.

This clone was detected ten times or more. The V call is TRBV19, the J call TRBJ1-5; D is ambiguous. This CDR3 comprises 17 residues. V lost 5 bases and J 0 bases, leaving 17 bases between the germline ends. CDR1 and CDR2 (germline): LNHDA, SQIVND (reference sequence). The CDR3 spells CASSPPKGRISNQPQHF. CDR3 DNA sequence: TGTGCCAGTAGTCCTCCAAAGGGTCGTATTAGCAATCAGCCCCAGCATTTT.

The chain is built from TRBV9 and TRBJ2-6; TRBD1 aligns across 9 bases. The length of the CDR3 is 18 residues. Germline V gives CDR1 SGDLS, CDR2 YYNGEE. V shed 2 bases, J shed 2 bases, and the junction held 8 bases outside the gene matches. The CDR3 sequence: CASSVLTGGSTGANVLTF. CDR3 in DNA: TGTGCCAGCAGCGTCCTGACAGGGGGGAGCACTGGGGCCAACGTCCTGACTTTC.

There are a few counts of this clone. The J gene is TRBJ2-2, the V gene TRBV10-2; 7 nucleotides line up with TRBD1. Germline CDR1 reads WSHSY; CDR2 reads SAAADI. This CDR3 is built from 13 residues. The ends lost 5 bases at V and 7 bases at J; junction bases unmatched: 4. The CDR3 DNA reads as TGCGCCAGCAGTTACAGGGGTGTCGGGGAGCTGTTTTTT. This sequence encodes CASSYRGVGELFF.

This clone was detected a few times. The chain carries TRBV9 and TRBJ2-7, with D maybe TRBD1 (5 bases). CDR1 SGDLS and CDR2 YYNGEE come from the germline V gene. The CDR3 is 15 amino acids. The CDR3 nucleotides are TGTGTCATCAGTTTCAAACAGGAGACGGCATACGAGCAGTACTTC. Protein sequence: CVISFKQETAYEQYF.

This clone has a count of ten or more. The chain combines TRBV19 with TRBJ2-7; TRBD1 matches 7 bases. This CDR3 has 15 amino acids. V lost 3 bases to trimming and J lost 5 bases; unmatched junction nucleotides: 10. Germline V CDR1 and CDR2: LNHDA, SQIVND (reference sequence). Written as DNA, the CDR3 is TGTGCCAGTAGTATGTCCGGGACAGTGATCCACGAGCAGTACTTC. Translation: CASSMSGTVIHEQYF.

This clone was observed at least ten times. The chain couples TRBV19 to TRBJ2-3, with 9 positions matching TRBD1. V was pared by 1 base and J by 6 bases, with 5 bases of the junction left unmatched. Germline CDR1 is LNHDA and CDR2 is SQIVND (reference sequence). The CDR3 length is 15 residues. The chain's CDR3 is CASSIAGTGWDTQYF. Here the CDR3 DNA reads TGTGCCAGTAGTATAGCCGGGACAGGGTGGGATACGCAGTATTTT.

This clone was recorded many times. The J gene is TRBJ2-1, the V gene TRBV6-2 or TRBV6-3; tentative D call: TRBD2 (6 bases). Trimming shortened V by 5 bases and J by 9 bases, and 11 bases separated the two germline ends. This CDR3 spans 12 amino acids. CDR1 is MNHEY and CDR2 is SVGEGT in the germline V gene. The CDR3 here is CASSQPGGEQFF. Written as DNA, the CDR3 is TGTGCCAGCAGTCAACCCGGGGGTGAGCAGTTCTTC.

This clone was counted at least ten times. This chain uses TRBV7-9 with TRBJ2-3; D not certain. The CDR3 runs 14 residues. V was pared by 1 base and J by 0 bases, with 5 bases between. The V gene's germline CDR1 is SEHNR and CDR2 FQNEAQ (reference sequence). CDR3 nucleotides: TGTGCCAGCAGCTTAGAACTAAGCACAGATACGCAGTATTTT. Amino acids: CASSLELSTDTQYF.